These T cell receptor beta chains were read from a single sample in a study of beta chain features in type 1 diabetes. Sequencing was performed with immunoSEQ multiplex PCR; in TCRdb, only in-frame clones are kept and a portion is missing. The sample records roughly 500,000 clones, over 10% being singletons. The sequenced sample was naive CD4+ T cells from blood. The receptors originated from a woman younger than 30 in good health. The CDR3 runs from the conserved cysteine through the conserved F or W. Each record gives: clone size, V gene, D gene, J gene, CDR3 DNA, CDR3 protein. A D gene is named only where the DNA matches it firmly. Clone size, where shown, is once, few, many, or a class for clones that have expanded.

few	TRBV6-5	.	TRBJ2-7	TGTGCCAGCAGCCCTCAGCAGTCCGAGCAGTACTTC	CASSPQQSEQYF
few	TRBV7-8	.	TRBJ2-4	TGTGCCAGCAGCCTCGGCCTGGTTGTTGAACACATTCAGTACTTC	CASSLGLVVEHIQYF
few	TRBV7-2	.	TRBJ1-4	TGTGCCAGCAGCTTAGGAGCCTCGTATGAAGTGTTTTTT	CASSLGASYEVFF
.	TRBV4-3	.	TRBJ2-7	TGCGCCAGCAGCCAAGCCAGCCGACAGGGAGGCTACGAGCAGTACTTC	CASSQASRQGGYEQYF
few	TRBV4-1	.	TRBJ2-4	TGCGCCAGCAGCCAAGGAAGGGGCCGAGGGCCAAACATTCAGTACTTC	CASSQGRGRGPNIQYF
few	TRBV29-1	.	TRBJ1-2	TGCAGCGCGGGGTACGATGGCTACACCTTC	CSAGYDGYTF
.	TRBV5-1	.	TRBJ2-7	TGCGCCAGCAGCCCTCGACTAGTAGCCTACGAGCAGTACTTC	CASSPRLVAYEQYF
few	TRBV6-5	.	TRBJ2-1	TGTGCCAGCAGTTACTCAAACGACGGACTTGAACAGTTCTTC	CASSYSNDGLEQFF
.	TRBV7-2	TRBD2	TRBJ2-7	TGTGCCAGCAGCTCCCGGACTAGCGGGACGATCTCCTACGAGCAGTACTTC	CASSSRTSGTISYEQYF
.	TRBV7-2	TRBD2	TRBJ2-7	TGTGCCAGCAGCGCCCGGGGGACTAGCGGGTACGAGCAGTACTTC	CASSARGTSGYEQYF
few	TRBV29-1	TRBD1	TRBJ2-2	TGCAGCGCCTGGACAGGGGGCACCGGGGAGCTGTTTTTT	CSAWTGGTGELFF
.	TRBV6-5	.	TRBJ2-2	TGTGCCAGCAGTTACTCAGGGCCGGGAACCGGGGAGCTGTTTTTT	CASSYSGPGTGELFF
.	TRBV14	.	TRBJ1-1	TGTGCCAGCAGCCAAGTGAATAGACAGGCCAGGTGGACTGAAGCTTTCTTT	CASSQVNRQARWTEAFF
few	TRBV5-1	.	TRBJ2-1	TGCGCCAGCAGCTGGGGTTTGCGGAGCTCCTACAATGAGCAGTTCTTC	CASSWGLRSSYNEQFF
.	TRBV29-1	TRBD2	TRBJ2-1	TGCAGCGTTGGACAGCTGCTAGCGGTCAATGAGCAGTTCTTC	CSVGQLLAVNEQFF
.	TRBV10-3	.	TRBJ2-3	TGTGCCATCAGTGAAGGCAGCTCTAGCACAGATACGCAGTATTTT	CAISEGSSSTDTQYF
.	TRBV12-5	.	TRBJ2-5	TGTGCTAGTGGTCCTCCTCCTTTTGGCAGAGAGACCCAGTACTTC	CASGPPPFGRETQYF
few	TRBV7-6	TRBD2	TRBJ2-1	TGTGCCAGCAGCCTAGGGACTAGCGGGAGGAATGAGCAGTTCTTC	CASSLGTSGRNEQFF
few	TRBV18	TRBD2	TRBJ2-7	TGTGCCAGCTCACCCGCTAGCGGCTCCACCTACGAGCAGTACTTC	CASSPASGSTYEQYF
.	TRBV5-4	.	TRBJ2-3	TGTGCCAGCAGCCACTCCGGCGGGGGCCAAACAGATACGCAGTATTTT	CASSHSGGGQTDTQYF
.	TRBV29-1	TRBD1	TRBJ1-4	TGCAGCGTCGACAGGGGGATAAATGAAAAACTGTTTTTT	CSVDRGINEKLFF
few	TRBV25-1	.	TRBJ2-1	TGTGCCAGCAGTGAGATGCGGGATTTCAATGAGCAGTTCTTC	CASSEMRDFNEQFF
.	TRBV7-6	.	TRBJ2-5	TGTGCCAGCAGCTTAGCGGGGAGTCAAGAGACCCAGTACTTC	CASSLAGSQETQYF
.	TRBV7-3	.	TRBJ1-1	TGTGCCAGCAGTTCGGGACAAGGGACTGAAGCTTTCTTT	CASSSGQGTEAFF
.	TRBV4-2	.	TRBJ2-5	TGTGCCAGCAGTTGGCGAGGATCGGGAGAGACCCAGTACTTC	CASSWRGSGETQYF
.	TRBV18	.	TRBJ2-5	TGTGCCAGCTCACCACTCACTGAGACCCAGTACTTC	CASSPLTETQYF
.	TRBV25-1	.	TRBJ2-3	TGTGCCAGCAGTCACGACAGATTTCCAGATACGCAGTATTTT	CASSHDRFPDTQYF
few	TRBV4-3	TRBD2	TRBJ2-7	TGCGCCAGCAGCCAAGACCCCTACGGGACTAGCGGGTTCGAGCAGTACTTC	CASSQDPYGTSGFEQYF
.	TRBV27	.	TRBJ2-1	TGTGCCAGCAGGCCTAGCAGCACCAATGAGCAGTTCTTC	CASRPSSTNEQFF
.	TRBV27	.	TRBJ2-3	TGTGCCAGCAGTTGGCAGGCCTCTAGCACAGATACGCAGTATTTT	CASSWQASSTDTQYF
.	TRBV7-9	TRBD1	TRBJ2-3	TGTGCCAGCAGCTTCGCAGGGGGAACGTCCGATACGCAGTATTTT	CASSFAGGTSDTQYF
few	TRBV23-1	.	TRBJ2-7	TGCGCCAGCAGTCACCGGAGGGGCCTGTGCTCCTACGAGCAGTACTTC	CASSHRRGLCSYEQYF
few	TRBV29-1	.	TRBJ1-2	TGCAGCGCCAGGGCTACGGGTGGCTACACCTTC	CSARATGGYTF
few	TRBV9	TRBD2	TRBJ2-5	TGTGCCAGCAGCCCTACTAGCGGTGGGGAGACCCAGTACTTC	CASSPTSGGETQYF
.	TRBV6-5	.	TRBJ2-5	TGTGCCAGCTCCATCAAGGGACTTCAAGAGACCCAGTACTTC	CASSIKGLQETQYF
few	TRBV30	TRBD2	TRBJ2-7	TGTGCCTGGAGTAATGGACTAGCGAGAATCTACGAGCAGTACTTC	CAWSNGLARIYEQYF
few	TRBV7-9	.	TRBJ2-3	TGTGCCAGCAGCTTAGACCGGAGCAGCGGCAGCACAGATACGCAGTATTTT	CASSLDRSSGSTDTQYF
.	TRBV7-2	.	TRBJ2-5	TGTGCCAGCAGCTTAAGGGGAGAGACCCAGTACTTC	CASSLRGETQYF
.	TRBV6-6	TRBD2	TRBJ2-1	TGTGCCAGCAGCTCCGGGACTAGCGGAACCCTGGGTGAGCAGTTCTTC	CASSSGTSGTLGEQFF
.	TRBV7-3	.	TRBJ2-3	TGTGCCAGCAGCTTCACTACGGCACGAACAGATACGCAGTATTTT	CASSFTTARTDTQYF
.	TRBV27	TRBD1	TRBJ2-1	TGTGCCAGCAGCCGTGGACAGGGGCTAGGCAATGAGCAGTTCTTC	CASSRGQGLGNEQFF
few	TRBV25-1	.	TRBJ1-5	TGTGCCAGCAGTGTCCGAGGGCGGGATCAGCCCCAGCATTTT	CASSVRGRDQPQHF
few	TRBV7-3	TRBD2	TRBJ2-3	TGTGCCAGCAGCTTAACGGCAACTAGCGGGAGCAACACAGATACGCAGTATTTT	CASSLTATSGSNTDTQYF
.	TRBV13	.	TRBJ2-7	TGTGCCAGCAGCCGTTCGGAAAAGGATTCTTACGAGCAGTACTTC	CASSRSEKDSYEQYF